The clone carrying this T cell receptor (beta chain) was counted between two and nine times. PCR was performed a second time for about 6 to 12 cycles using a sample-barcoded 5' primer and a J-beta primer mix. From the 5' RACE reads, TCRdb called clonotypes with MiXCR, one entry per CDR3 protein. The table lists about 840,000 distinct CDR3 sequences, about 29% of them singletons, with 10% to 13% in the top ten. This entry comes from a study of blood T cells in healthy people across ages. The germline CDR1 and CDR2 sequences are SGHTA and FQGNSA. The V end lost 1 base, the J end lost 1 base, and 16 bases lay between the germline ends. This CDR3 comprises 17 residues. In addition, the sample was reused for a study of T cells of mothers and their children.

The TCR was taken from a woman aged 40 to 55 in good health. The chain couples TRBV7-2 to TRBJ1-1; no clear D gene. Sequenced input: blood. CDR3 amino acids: CASSLVPFEAPNTEAFF. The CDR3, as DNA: TGTGCCAGCAGCTTAGTCCCCTTCGAGGCCCCGAACACTGAAGCTTTCTTT.